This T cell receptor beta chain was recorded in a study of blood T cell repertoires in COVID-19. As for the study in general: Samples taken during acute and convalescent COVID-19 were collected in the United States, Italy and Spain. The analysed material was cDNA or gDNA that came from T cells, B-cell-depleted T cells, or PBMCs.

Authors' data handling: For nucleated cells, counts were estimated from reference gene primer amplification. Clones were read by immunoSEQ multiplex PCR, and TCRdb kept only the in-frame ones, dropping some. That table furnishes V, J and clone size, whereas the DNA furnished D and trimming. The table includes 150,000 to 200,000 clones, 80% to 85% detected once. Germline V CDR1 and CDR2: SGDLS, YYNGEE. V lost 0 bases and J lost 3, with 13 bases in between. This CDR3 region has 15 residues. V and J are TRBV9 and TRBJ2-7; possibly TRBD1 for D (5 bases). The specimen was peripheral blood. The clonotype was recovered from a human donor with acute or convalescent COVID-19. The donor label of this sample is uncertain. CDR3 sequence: CASSVEATAYYEQYF. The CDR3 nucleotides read TGTGCCAGCAGCGTAGAGGCGACAGCCTACTACGAGCAGTACTTC.